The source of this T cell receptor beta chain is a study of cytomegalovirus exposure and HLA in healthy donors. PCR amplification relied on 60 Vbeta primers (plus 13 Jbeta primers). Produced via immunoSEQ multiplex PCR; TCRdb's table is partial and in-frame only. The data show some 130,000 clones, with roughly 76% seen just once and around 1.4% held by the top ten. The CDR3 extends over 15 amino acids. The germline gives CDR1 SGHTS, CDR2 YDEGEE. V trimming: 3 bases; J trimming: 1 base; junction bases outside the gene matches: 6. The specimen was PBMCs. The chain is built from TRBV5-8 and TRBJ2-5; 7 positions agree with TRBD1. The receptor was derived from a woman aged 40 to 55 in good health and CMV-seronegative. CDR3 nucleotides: TGTGCCAGCAGCTGGGCCGGGACAGCCCAAGAGACCCAGTACTTC. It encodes CASSWAGTAQETQYF.